This T cell receptor beta chain appears in the sequencing data of a study of blood T cell repertoires in COVID-19. Overall study context: The United States, Italy and Spain supplied acute and convalescent COVID-19 samples. T cells, B-cell-depleted T cells, or PBMCs provided the cDNA or gDNA that served as material.

This table comes from immunoSEQ multiplex PCR, and its TCRdb copy is limited to in-frame clones, with some not included. This sample has 110,000 or so clones, with roughly four fifths found just once. This CDR3 is built from 15 residues. V lost 5 bases, J lost 7 bases, and 8 bases stayed unmatched. Germline V lookup: CDR1 SGHDN, CDR2 FVKESK. The rearrangement uses TRBV14 and TRBJ2-3; 11 bases align to TRBD2. The origin of this receptor is a woman of 80 years or more with acute or convalescent COVID-19. Input material: peripheral blood. CDR3 residues: CASSSLAGGLNTQYF. The CDR3 nucleotides read TGTGCCAGCAGCTCTTTAGCGGGAGGGCTGAATACGCAGTATTTT.